Detailed here is one T cell receptor beta chain. This clone's antigen is unknown. No base quality values were provided; no much bigger clone lies one nucleotide off. The data derive from a study of shared clonotypes between healthy human individuals (dated by TCRdb to the early 2020s). Some background on the complete study: Three men and a couple of women, aged 18 to 49 years, made up the cohort. For each donor, three plates each were used for CD4 naive and CD4 memory, two plates were used for CD8 naive, and one plate was used for CD8 memory. Blood TCR repertoires of five healthy adults were deeply sequenced to estimate repertoire size and the extent of clonotype sharing between individuals. Libraries were prepared and TCR repertoires were sequenced by different laboratories using diverse techniques, in order to increase sequencing depth and limit assay-specific biases. Per donor, leukapheresis produced somewhere between about 0.9 and 9 billion PBMCs. Results the study describes overall, beyond this receptor: Even with the large sequencing depth, rarefaction of the sorted-subset datasets indicated that sequencing was incomplete. Larger estimated clonotype richness was generally found for naive subsets than for memory subsets. Pairwise subsampling indicated that sequencing depth was expected to affect the degree of clonotype sharing among donors. Across a few donors, approximately 5% of naive CD4, around 3.3% of naive CD8, around 2.1% of memory CD4, and approximately 0.42% of memory CD8 clonotypes were shared. Because the study included a small number of donors, the genetic and exposure-history diversity represented was limited. Higher generation probabilities were observed for clonotypes shared by all four sorted-subset donors than for non-shared clonotypes. Only blood was sampled, and tissue TCR repertoires likely differ from those in blood.

The donors were healthy, HIV-negative adults with no recently reported acute infections or vaccinations. Every donor was a Caucasian adult residing in Nashville, Tennessee, USA. CD4+ T cells were enriched through magnetic negative selection, after which naive cells were positively selected on CD45RA and the remaining negative fraction served as the memory subset. After blood collection by leukapheresis, PBMCs were isolated using Ficoll-Histopaque density gradient centrifugation and then cryopreserved in the vapor phase of liquid nitrogen. Analytical flow cytometry was used to check the purity and quantity of each magnetically sorted T cell population. From each sorted fraction, genomic DNA was isolated and quantified by UV absorbance on a Nanodrop 2000c. TCR CDR3 regions were amplified from genomic DNA by multiplex PCR using the deep immunoSEQ assay. For each cell subset, the extracted genomic DNA was distributed evenly across all wells of several immunoSEQ 96-well plates, and each plate served as one replicate. For sorted subsets, around 200 ng genomic DNA, equal to 30,000 to 35,000 T cell genomes, was loaded into each replicate PCR. The purified libraries were quantified using a Qubit 3.0 fluorometer, sized with a Bioanalyzer 2100, and then quantified again using the KAPA Library Quantification kit. Every immunoSEQ 96-well plate was sequenced on a dedicated single-read 150-cycle Illumina NextSeq 550 flow cell. On the authors' methods: Because only junctional sequences without quality scores were contained in the immunoSEQ output, filtering matching that applied to full-length reads could not be performed. To assign V/J genes and CDR3, sequences were annotated using PyIR, a Python wrapper for IgBLAST v1.9, with IMGT germline references. Reads with weak V/J assignments (E-value above 1e-6), missing CDR3, stop codons, out-of-frame junctions, or ambiguous translated residues were removed. A V3J clonotype was defined by an identical inferred V gene, J gene, and CDR3 amino acid sequence. To compute the percentage overlap between repertoires, the number of shared unique clonotypes was divided by the size of the smaller repertoire. RTK rarefaction, the Chao1 estimator, and Recon v2.1 estimates of unobserved clonotypes were used to assess repertoire richness. Generation probabilities for all TCRbeta clonotypes obtained by the gDNA method from a handful of donors were computed using OLGA. TCRdb stores this immuneACCESS table with in-frame sequences only. Part of the clones is absent; in the studies checked, under half of the shortfall reflects unresolved V genes, and no reason is known for the rest. For V, J and clone size, that table is used; D and trimming come from the DNA. For this sample there are approximately 700,000 clones; less than 80% appear just once. Around 1.8% of the sample lies in the top ten.

Via the germline V gene (reference sequence), CDR1 is LNHDA and CDR2 SQIVND. The V end gives up 7 bases and the J end 9 bases, leaving 21 bases in the junction not matched to a gene. The CDR3 runs 18 amino acids, cysteine and phenylalanine included. Kept here is only the CDR3 DNA, which spans 54 bases and is read in frame from base 1. Recombination connected TRBV19 to TRBJ2-4; TRBD2 fits 10 bases in the junction. The TCR sequence derives from a woman younger than 45 in good health. Sequences were obtained from memory CD4+ T cells sorted from blood. This specimen's cell subset or site label, per the study, means: CD45RA-negative fraction. The CDR3 protein is CASTQTYVSSGRSGIQYF. DNA sequence: TGTGCCAGTACCCAAACGTATGTAAGTAGCGGGAGGTCCGGCATTCAGTACTTC.